This T cell receptor beta chain was identified in a study of human T cells and chemical hapten exposure. Study at large: Small discrepancies in pooled library volume mainly accounted for the varying TCR yields per sample.

Time point in this sample: healthy volunteer bleed at 2 weeks. Unfractionated whole blood was the source from which total RNA was extracted. The CDR3 loop spans 15 amino acids. After removal of 6 bases from V and 6 bases from J, the junction contained 11 bases not matched to a gene. Germline V gives CDR1 LNHDA, CDR2 SQIVND (reference sequence). This clonotype was detected a few times. In the authors' methods: Sample TCR counts, which ranged from 23,224 to 690,600, had a median of 95,638. TCRdb re-derived calls from the RACE reads in MiXCR, one entry per CDR3 protein. It is TCRdb's table, rather than the study itself, that gives the V and J calls and clone size. Counted here are around 130,000 distinct CDR3 sequences, about 9.4% occurring once; the ten biggest clones make up around 2%.

Sequencing input: whole blood. V is TRBV19 and J is TRBJ2-1, with TRBD1 matching over 7 bases. The TCR originated in a male donor in good health. Some clones in this sample may be carry-over from other donors' samples. CDR3 protein: CASRTQITGANEQFF. The DNA for the CDR3 is TGTGCCAGTAGGACTCAAATTACAGGGGCCAATGAGCAGTTCTTC.